The clone carrying this T cell receptor (beta chain) occurred many times. The data originate from a study of T cells in Graves' hyperthyroidism and ophthalmopathy. Amplification targeted TCR beta CDR3 regions from RNA transcripts. An initial round of RT-PCR targeting the TCR CDR3 relied on the HTBI primer set. TCRdb processed the multiplex PCR reads anew with MiXCR; each CDR3 protein has one entry. Of 650,000 to 850,000 distinct CDR3 sequences listed, roughly a sixth were seen once; the top ten hold 16%. The CDR3 spans 13 residues. Trimming took off 7 bases at V and 4 bases at J, with 11 bases between the two ends. CDR1 is MNHNS, CDR2 SASEGT, per germline.

This clonotype originated in a woman in her fifties or sixties with Graves' hyperthyroidism that later progressed to Graves' ophthalmopathy. Source material: blood. The chain links TRBV6-1 to TRBJ1-5; D unclear. The CDR3 coding sequence is TGTGCCAGCACCGAGGTGCAGAATCAGCCCCAGCATTTT. Residues: CASTEVQNQPQHF.